This TCR beta chain was found in a study of T-cell memory formation after mild COVID-19 (dated by TCRdb to about 2021). For the study in its entirety: Most TCR sequence clusters were specific to one of the two donors. In two donors, T-cell clones that expanded and contracted after mild COVID-19 were tracked by sequencing TCRalpha and TCRbeta repertoires over time. The cohort was made up of two young adult volunteers, one female and one male, who were previously healthy.

TCRdb lists the instrument as Illumina NovaSeq 6000. TCRalpha and TCRbeta cDNA libraries were constructed by 5'RACE with constant-segment primers, with sample barcodes and unique molecular identifiers being introduced. Trizol reagent was used to extract RNA from every sample. Amplification of the libraries took two PCR steps, and the second step added a second sample barcode plus Illumina TruSeq adapters. The libraries were sequenced on an Illumina NovaSeq using 2 x 150 bp paired-end reads. The original methods were these. The reads were demultiplexed and collapsed into UMI-guided consensus sequences using migec v1.2.7. Using mixcr v2.1.11, UMI consensuses were aligned to TRA and TRB V and J templates and then assembled into clonotypes. A clonotype was counted as expanded or contracted only if both edgeR and NoisET called the change significant, with noise models trained on biological replicates. For edgeR calls, a false discovery rate-adjusted p below 0.01 and a log2 fold-change threshold of 1 were applied. As an exploratory analysis of dynamics, max-normalized trajectories of the 1000 most abundant clonotypes were examined with PCA combined with hierarchical clustering. The CD4 or CD8 phenotype of responding clones was assigned using the separately sequenced CD4+ and CD8+ repertoires. The public reads were quality trimmed at Q25 with fastp and then assembled into clones with MiXCR by TCRdb, keeping productive beta chains. Entries that share a CDR3 protein sequence are merged under the most common genes and DNA. V and J calls and clone size were set by TCRdb, not the authors. Within this sample are about 200,000 distinct CDR3 sequences, with over 7.5% of them counted one time only. Clones ranked in the top ten supply roughly 3.5% of the sample.

The paper as a whole reports these results and caveats: SARS-CoV-2 specificity was not confirmed for the second-wave clones peaking on day 37. Some responding clones were found in pre-infection memory, which suggests that pre-existing cross-reactive memory T cells took part in the SARS-CoV-2 response. Clones that contracted from day 15 to 85 showed balanced CD4/CD8 phenotypes, whereas a second wave of clones that expanded from day 15 to 37 leaned towards CD4+. Contracting CD4+ clones turned up mainly in the CM and EM memory subsets, whereas EMRA was where CD8+ clones were enriched. Only a couple of mild cases were covered in the study, and larger cohorts including severe cases with pre-infection samples were considered necessary.

This clonotype turned up a few times. Its specific antigen is unknown. Within one base of it there is no much larger clone, and no base qualities were kept. V is pared back by 7 bases and J by 4 bases, with 22 bases lying between the germline termini. Inclusive of the bounding cysteine and phenylalanine, the CDR3 is 16 residues long. The kept DNA is CDR3 alone, 48 bases in frame from the first base. CDR1 and CDR2, per the germline V gene, are MDHEN and SYDVKM. Ficoll-Paque density gradient centrifugation was the method used to isolate PBMCs. This TCR derives from a man aged 18-30 years who had mild COVID-19 (a few samples of this study predate the infection). The sample titles of this study are shuffled in the database, so cell type and time point are left out; the donor was told from shared clones. Input material: PBMCs or a T cell subset sorted from them (not recorded which). The chain employs TRBV28 and TRBJ1-2, with the D segment identity uncertain. The CDR3 reads CASKEGNSPMTYGYTF. The base sequence is TGTGCCAGCAAAGAAGGGAACAGCCCAATGACCTATGGCTACACCTTC.